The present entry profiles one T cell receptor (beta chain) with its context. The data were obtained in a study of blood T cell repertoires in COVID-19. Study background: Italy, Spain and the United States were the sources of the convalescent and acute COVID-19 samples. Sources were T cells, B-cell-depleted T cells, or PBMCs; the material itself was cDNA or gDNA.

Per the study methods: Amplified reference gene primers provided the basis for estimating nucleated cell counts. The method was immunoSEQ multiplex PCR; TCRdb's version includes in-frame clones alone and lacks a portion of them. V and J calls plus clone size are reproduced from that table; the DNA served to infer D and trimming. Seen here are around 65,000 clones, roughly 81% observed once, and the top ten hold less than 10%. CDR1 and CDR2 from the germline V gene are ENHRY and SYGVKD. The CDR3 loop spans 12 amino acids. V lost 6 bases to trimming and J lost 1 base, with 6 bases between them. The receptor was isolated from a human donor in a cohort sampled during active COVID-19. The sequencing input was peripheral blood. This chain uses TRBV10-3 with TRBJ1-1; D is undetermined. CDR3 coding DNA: TGTGCCATCAGGACACAGAACACTGAAGCTTTCTTT. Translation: CAIRTQNTEAFF.